Shown below are 27 T cell receptor beta chains from a single sample sequenced in a study of blood T cell repertoires in COVID-19. Repertoires were generated with immunoSEQ multiplex PCR, while TCRdb's copy carries only in-frame clones and drops some. The sample consists of nearly 60,000 clones, about 90% of them appearing once. Sequencing input: peripheral blood. Receptor source: a man between 60 and 75 years old with active COVID-19.

The J gene is TRBJ2-7, the V gene TRBV6-1; 8 positions agree with TRBD2. Germline V gene sequence: CDR1 MNHNS, CDR2 SASEGT. The CDR3 is 15 amino acids. The V segment lost 3 bases and the J segment 5 bases; nucleotides outside the gene matches: 9. CDR3 bases: TGTGCCAGCAGTGATCCAGCGGGGGCGGGGGACGAGCAGTACTTC. This translates into CASSDPAGAGDEQYF.

The rearrangement joins TRBV19 to TRBJ1-5; tentatively, D is TRBD1 (6 bases). Germline values: CDR1 LNHDA, CDR2 SQIVND (reference sequence). CDR3 size: 15 residues. V was clipped by 7 bases and J by 6 bases, with 19 bases between them. The DNA of the CDR3 is TGTGCCAGTACCGAGGGGGGGGGATTAGGTCAGCCCCAGCATTTT. Translation gives CASTEGGGLGQPQHF.

The chain carries TRBV7-3 and TRBJ1-2; 7 bases are a match to TRBD1. V dropped 5 bases and J dropped 2; count of bases not matched to a gene: 2. CDR3 length: 13 residues. CDR1 is SGHTA, CDR2 FQGTGA, per germline. The CDR3 DNA sequence: TGTGCCAGCAGCGCGGGACAGAACTATGGCTACACCTTC. Its protein is CASSAGQNYGYTF.

This chain joins TRBV27 and TRBJ2-3; 8 nucleotides align to TRBD1. Unmatched junction bases numbered 6, after V lost 5 bases and J lost 2 bases. Germline assignment: CDR1 MNHEY and CDR2 SMNVEV (reference sequence). This CDR3 has 15 residues. For the CDR3, the DNA is TGTGCCAGCAGTATCGGACAGGGTATCACAGATACGCAGTATTTT. It codes for CASSIGQGITDTQYF.

A single count supports this clone. The genes are TRBV23-1 and TRBJ2-4; 9 positions agree with TRBD1. TRBV23-1 is reported as an ORF; its role is uncertain. This CDR3 contains 14 residues. Trimming took 7 bases from V and 8 from J; bases not matched to a gene: 9. The CDR3 spells CASTRDRVLDIQYF. For the CDR3, the DNA is TGCGCCAGCACCCGGGACAGGGTTTTGGACATTCAGTACTTC.

This chain joins TRBV28 and TRBJ1-4; D gene ambiguous. V shed 5 bases and J shed 7 bases, with 20 bases lying between them. Per germline, CDR1 MDHEN and CDR2 SYDVKM. CDR3 length: 16 residues. The CDR3 here is CASSPAGRGVIEKLFF. The CDR3 DNA sequence: TGTGCCAGCAGTCCCGCCGGGAGAGGTGTGATTGAAAAACTGTTTTTT.

This clone has only one observation. The genes are TRBV9 and TRBJ1-5; TRBD1 is a possible D gene (5 bases). The V end lost 0 bases, the J end lost 6 bases, and 13 bases lay between the germline ends. This CDR3 contains 15 residues. Germline lookup yields CDR1 SGDLS and CDR2 YYNGEE. The CDR3 loop is CASSVDGGDGQPQHF. The CDR3 nucleotides read TGTGCCAGCAGCGTAGATGGAGGGGATGGTCAGCCCCAGCATTTT.

V usage is TRBV11-1 and J usage is TRBJ2-2, with 10 positions matching TRBD2. V was clipped by 3 bases and J by 5 bases; unmatched bases: 6. Germline CDR1 reads SGHAT; CDR2 reads FQDESV (reference sequence). CDR3 length: 16 amino acids. The CDR3, as DNA: TGTGCCAGCAGCTTTAGCGGGAGGTTGAGTACCGGGGAGCTGTTTTTT. Residues: CASSFSGRLSTGELFF.

The chain has TRBV14 and TRBJ2-7, with D possibly being TRBD2 (6 bases). Between the trimmed V and J ends, which lost 2 bases and 8 bases, there was a span of 19 bases. The germline V gene has CDR1 SGHDN and CDR2 FVKESK. This CDR3 comprises 15 residues. CDR3 nucleotide sequence: TGTGCCAGCAGCCAACGGCTAGCGACCGCTAAGAAGCAGTACTTC. Residues: CASSQRLATAKKQYF.

This clone occurred once. The gene calls are TRBV5-4 and TRBJ2-1, with D tentatively TRBD1 (6 bases). This CDR3 contains 16 residues. Germline V gives CDR1 SGHNT, CDR2 YYREEE (reference sequence). V lost 2 bases and J lost 0, with 12 bases in between. The CDR3 region has the DNA TGTGCCAGCAGCTTAGCAGGGGATAGCTCCTACAATGAGCAGTTCTTC. Translating gives CASSLAGDSSYNEQFF. Filled out from reference TRBV5-4 and TRBJ2-1, the complete variable domain reads ETGVTQSPTHLIKTRGQQVTLRCSSQSGHNTVSWYQQALGQGPQFIFQYYREEENGRGNFPPRFSGLQFPNYSSELNVNALELDDSALYLCASSLAGDSSYNEQFFGPGTRLTVL.

This clone was found once. The rearrangement links TRBV11-2 to TRBJ2-4; 9 bases are a match to TRBD1. V lost 5 bases to trimming and J lost 0 bases; unmatched junction nucleotides: 11. Germline CDR1 is SGHAT and CDR2 is FQNNGV. The CDR3 extends over 18 amino acids. The DNA of the CDR3 is TGTGCCAGCAGCATTACAGGGGGCCGGGTGTTAGCCAAAAACATTCAGTACTTC. Amino acid sequence: CASSITGGRVLAKNIQYF. Full variable domain (rest looked up from reference TRBV11-2 and TRBJ2-4): EAGVAQSPRYKIIEKRQSVAFWCNPISGHATLYWYQQILGQGPKLLIQFQNNGVVDDSQLPKDRFSAERLKGVDSTLKIQPAKLEDSAVYLCASSITGGRVLAKNIQYFGAGTRLSVL.

The V gene is TRBV4-2, the J gene TRBJ2-1, with TRBD2 matching 8 bases. The V gene end was trimmed by 0 bases and the J gene end by 15 bases; junction bases not matched to a gene: 7. CDR3 length: 13 residues. Germline CDR1 reads LGHNA; CDR2 reads YNFKEQ. The CDR3 spells CASSQESPGGLFF. CDR3 nucleotides: TGTGCCAGCAGCCAAGAGTCGCCGGGGGGGCTGTTCTTC.

CDR3 DNA: TGTGCCAGCAGTTCTCTAATGAACACTGAAGCTTTCTTT. Amino acids: CASSSLMNTEAFF. The V call is TRBV6-5, the J call TRBJ1-1; no clear D. This CDR3 spans 13 amino acids. Trimming pared 4 bases from V and 0 bases from J, leaving 6 bases between. Per germline, CDR1 MNHEY and CDR2 SVGAGI.

The CDR3 DNA follows: TGTGCCAGCAGCCTAGGGCAGGGCTGGACACCCCTCCACTTT. It specifies CASSLGQGWTPLHF. The chain couples TRBV3-1 (or the pseudogene TRBV3-2) to TRBJ1-6; D might be TRBD1 (5 bases). The CDR3 covers 14 residues. The germline V and J ends were trimmed by 4 bases and 11 bases, with 15 bases remaining between them. Germline-derived CDR1 and CDR2 are LGHDT and YNNKEL (reference sequence).

This rearrangement joins TRBV27 to TRBJ2-4, with 9 bases aligning to TRBD2. The germline gives CDR1 MNHEY, CDR2 SMNVEV (reference sequence). V dropped 1 base and J dropped 4; count of bases not matched to a gene: 8. This CDR3 spans 17 amino acids. In DNA, the CDR3 is TGTGCCAGCAGTTTATTAGGATCTAGCGGGGTAAAAAACATTCAGTACTTC. The encoded protein is CASSLLGSSGVKNIQYF.

V usage is TRBV19 and J usage is TRBJ2-1, with TRBD2 identical over 7 bases. J was trimmed by 8 bases and V by 6 bases; bases with no gene match: 16. In germline, CDR1 is LNHDA, CDR2 SQIVND (reference sequence). The CDR3 consists of 16 residues. CDR3 in amino acids: CASRRLAVQLVDEQFF. The CDR3 nucleotides read TGTGCCAGTAGAAGGCTAGCGGTTCAGCTGGTCGATGAGCAGTTCTTC.

The genes are TRBV11-2 and TRBJ1-1; D might be TRBD1 (5 bases). The V gene lost 6 bases and the J gene lost 5 bases, with 16 bases spanning the gap. Germline assignment: CDR1 SGHAT and CDR2 FQNNGV. CDR3 length: 14 residues. The CDR3 region has the DNA TGTGCCAGCAGTTGGGGCCCGGCGGGGACTGAAGCTTTCTTT. This translates into CASSWGPAGTEAFF.

This clone showed up just once. The chain joins TRBV4-3 to TRBJ2-1; TRBD1 matches 7 bases. V lost 1 base to trimming and J lost 8 bases; unmatched junction nucleotides: 8. This CDR3 is built from 15 residues. Germline assignment: CDR1 LGHNA and CDR2 YSLEER. The CDR3 protein is CASSQGQGFGDEQFF. The CDR3 DNA is TGCGCCAGCAGCCAAGGACAGGGCTTCGGGGATGAGCAGTTCTTC.

The chain links TRBV4-2 to TRBJ2-3, with 8 bases identical to TRBD2. V lost 0 bases to trimming and J lost 0 bases; unmatched junction nucleotides: 14. The CDR3 is 20 amino acids. Germline-derived CDR1 and CDR2 are LGHNA and YNFKEQ. The DNA of the CDR3 is TGTGCCAGCAGCCAAGAACTAGCGGTGTATGGGGCCACTAGCACAGATACGCAGTATTTT. It specifies CASSQELAVYGATSTDTQYF.

This clone was counted once. This chain connects TRBV9 to TRBJ2-2; no firm D call. Trimming pared 4 bases from V and 2 bases from J, leaving 3 bases between. CDR3 length: 12 amino acids. Germline V gives CDR1 SGDLS, CDR2 YYNGEE. The CDR3 reads CASSSNTGELFF. CDR3 in DNA: TGTGCCAGCAGCTCAAACACCGGGGAGCTGTTTTTT.

Of note for this clone: The sample holds other DNA sequences that translate to the same CDR3. The chain's CDR3 is CASSLEGQGTEAFF. The CDR3 DNA is TGCGCCAGCAGCTTGGAGGGACAGGGCACTGAAGCTTTCTTT. The chain uses TRBV5-1 and TRBJ1-1; 9 bases map to TRBD1. Trimming took 0 bases from V and 4 from J; bases not matched to a gene: 1. The CDR3 length is 14 residues. Germline V gives CDR1 SGHRS, CDR2 YFSETQ.

The J gene is TRBJ2-5, the V gene TRBV5-4, with D unclear. Trimming took off 0 bases at V and 5 bases at J, with 11 bases between the two ends. The CDR3 is 14 residues long. Looked up from germline, CDR1 is SGHNT and CDR2 is YYREEE (reference sequence). CDR3 DNA: TGTGCCAGCAGCTTGGAACCCCCGGAGGAGACCCAGTACTTC. Its translation is CASSLEPPEETQYF.

The gene calls are TRBV7-2 and TRBJ1-1, with 8 nucleotides matching TRBD1. Germline-derived CDR1 and CDR2 are SGHTA and FQGNSA. The length of the CDR3 is 13 residues. After removal of 6 bases from V and 4 bases from J, the junction contained 4 bases not matched to a gene. The CDR3 DNA follows: TGTGCCAGCAGTGTAACAGGGGGCACTGAAGCTTTCTTT. This codes for CASSVTGGTEAFF.

This clone was detected a few times. The chain couples TRBV28 to TRBJ1-4; 7 bases line up with TRBD1. V dropped 4 bases and J dropped 7; count of bases not matched to a gene: 0. The CDR3 sequence is 12 residues long. Per germline, CDR1 MDHEN and CDR2 SYDVKM. The chain's CDR3 is CASSSGGEKLFF. The DNA for the CDR3 is TGTGCCAGCAGTTCAGGGGGTGAAAAACTGTTTTTT.

The J gene is TRBJ2-2, the V gene TRBV19; TRBD1 might be the D (6 bases). The length of the CDR3 is 15 residues. In germline, CDR1 is LNHDA, CDR2 SQIVND (reference sequence). V was clipped by 8 bases and J by 1 base, with 14 bases between them. CDR3 in DNA: TGTGCCAGTCACACCGGGACACTGAACACCGGGGAGCTGTTTTTT. Translated, it gives CASHTGTLNTGELFF.

This rearrangement joins TRBV10-3 to TRBJ1-4; D gene ambiguous. This CDR3 spans 13 amino acids. Germline-derived CDR1 and CDR2 are ENHRY and SYGVKD. The germline V and J ends were trimmed by 8 bases and 2 bases, with 9 bases remaining between them. CDR3 region: CAIGRDTNEKLFF. CDR3 in DNA: TGTGCCATCGGGAGGGATACTAATGAAAAACTGTTTTTT.

The chain recombines TRBV11-3 with TRBJ2-2; D remains ambiguous. V lost 2 bases to trimming and J lost 4 bases, with 2 bases between them. CDR3 length: 12 residues. In germline, CDR1 is SGHNT, CDR2 YENEEA. The CDR3 is CASSLRTGELFF. The CDR3 region has the DNA TGTGCCAGCAGCTTACGCACCGGGGAGCTGTTTTTT.